The 10 T cell receptor beta chains below all came from one sample that was sequenced in a study of blood T cell repertoires in COVID-19. Sequencing was performed with immunoSEQ multiplex PCR; in TCRdb, only in-frame clones are kept and a portion is missing. The profile covers nearly 110,000 clones, with around 80% appearing a single time and 5% to 7.5% taken by the ten largest. Sequencing was done on a sample of peripheral blood. These receptors were taken from a man older than 75 with COVID-19, enrolled during active disease.

This clone was found a few times. CDR3 DNA: TGTGCCAGCACTTACACAGATACGCAGTATTTT. It translates to CASTYTDTQYF. The rearrangement uses TRBV2 and TRBJ2-3; no reliable D call. Germline CDR1 and CDR2: SNHLY and FYNNEI. Trimming left V 7 bases short and J 2 bases short, with 4 bases between. This CDR3 is 11 amino acids long.

The chain carries TRBV7-9 and TRBJ2-3; TRBD1 aligns across 7 bases. In germline, CDR1 is SEHNR, CDR2 FQNEAQ (reference sequence). The V and J ends lost 4 bases and 2 bases, in that order; junction bases with no gene match: 6. The CDR3 runs to 15 residues. In nucleotides, the CDR3 is TGTGCCAGCAGCTCGGGACAGACCTACACAGATACGCAGTATTTT. Encoded protein: CASSSGQTYTDTQYF.

In its sample, this clone was seen a few times. The chain links TRBV19 to TRBJ2-1; D unresolved. This CDR3 is built from 15 residues. V was shortened by 3 bases and J by 6 bases, with 15 bases between the two germline ends. In germline, CDR1 is LNHDA, CDR2 SQIVND (reference sequence). CDR3: CASSIRSSRGNEQFF. CDR3 bases: TGTGCCAGTAGTATCCGCTCCTCACGAGGCAATGAGCAGTTCTTC.

This clone was found a few times. This rearrangement joins TRBV10-1 to TRBJ2-7, with TRBD2 as a possible D gene (6 bases). This CDR3 is built from 14 residues. Germline CDR1 reads WNHNN; CDR2 reads SYGVQD (reference sequence). V gave up 6 bases and J gave up 2 bases, with 14 bases separating them. The CDR3 is CASSGTLNPYEQYF. CDR3 coding DNA: TGCGCCAGCAGCGGGACTCTAAATCCCTACGAGCAGTACTTC.

V is TRBV7-9 and J is TRBJ2-3; D uncertain. V lost 3 bases to trimming and J lost 5 bases, with 6 bases between them. In germline, CDR1 is SEHNR, CDR2 FQNEAQ (reference sequence). CDR3 length: 12 residues. CDR3 sequence (DNA): TGTGCCAGCAGCTTTGGGCTAGATACGCAGTATTTT. Protein sequence: CASSFGLDTQYF.

The chain has TRBV10-3 and TRBJ2-2; TRBD1 is a possible D gene (5 bases). CDR1 and CDR2 from the germline V gene are ENHRY and SYGVKD. Trimming took off 0 bases at V and 1 base at J, with 15 bases between the two ends. The CDR3 totals 18 residues. DNA for the CDR3: TGTGCCATCAGTGAGTCGTTAGGGCAGGGCCGGAACACCGGGGAGCTGTTTTTT. Translating it yields CAISESLGQGRNTGELFF.

The chain employs TRBV2 and TRBJ2-7; 10 bases align to TRBD1. Losses at the gene ends were 7 bases for V and 0 bases for J; bases not matched to a gene: 6. The CDR3 loop spans 15 amino acids. CDR1 and CDR2 from the germline V gene are SNHLY and FYNNEI. This chain's CDR3 is CASIWGQGSSYEQYF. For the CDR3, the DNA is TGTGCCAGCATATGGGGACAGGGGAGCTCCTACGAGCAGTACTTC.

This clone was seen only once. This chain joins TRBV5-1 and TRBJ2-7; TRBD2 might be the D (6 bases). Germline V CDR1 and CDR2: SGHRS, YFSETQ. Trimming pared 3 bases from V and 3 bases from J, leaving 25 bases between. The CDR3 is 18 residues long. The CDR3 protein is CASSSLGSPTGEIYEQYF. The CDR3 nucleotides read TGCGCCAGCAGCTCGTTGGGTTCCCCTACGGGAGAGATCTACGAGCAGTACTTC.

V is TRBV5-4 and J is TRBJ2-1; TRBD2 might be the D (5 bases). This CDR3 contains 13 residues. The V gene lost 6 bases and the J gene lost 10 bases, with 17 bases spanning the gap. The germline V gene has CDR1 SGHNT and CDR2 YYREEE (reference sequence). The CDR3 reads CASTNSVSGEQFF. The CDR3, as DNA: TGTGCCAGCACCAATAGCGTGTCAGGCGAGCAGTTCTTC.

This clone was seen more than once but under ten times. The rearrangement joins TRBV5-1 to TRBJ1-4; 8 nucleotides align to TRBD1. Unmatched junction bases numbered 11, after V lost 5 bases and J lost 5 bases. The CDR3 has 16 amino acids. In germline, CDR1 is SGHRS, CDR2 YFSETQ. The DNA for the CDR3 is TGCGCCAGCAGACAGAACACAGGGGGAAGAAATGAAAAACTGTTTTTT. It is translated as CASRQNTGGRNEKLFF.